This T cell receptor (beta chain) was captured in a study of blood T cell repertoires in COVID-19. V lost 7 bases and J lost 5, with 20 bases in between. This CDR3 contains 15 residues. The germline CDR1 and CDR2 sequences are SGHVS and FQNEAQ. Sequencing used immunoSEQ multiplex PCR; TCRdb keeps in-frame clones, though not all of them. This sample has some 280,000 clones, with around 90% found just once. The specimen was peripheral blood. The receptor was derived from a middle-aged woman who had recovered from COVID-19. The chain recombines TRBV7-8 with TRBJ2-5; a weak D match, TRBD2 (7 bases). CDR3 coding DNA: TGTGCCAGCACCCCCAACGTCGGGGGGCTGGAGACCCAGTACTTC. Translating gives CASTPNVGGLETQYF.